This TCR beta chain is from a study of Ad26.COV2.S vaccination and SARS-CoV-2 variants. Measured with immunoSEQ multiplex PCR; TCRdb has only the in-frame clones, and not every one. The repertoire holds roughly 410,000 clones, with 80% to 90% as singletons. Treatment in this sample: about 20 received Ad26.COV2.S at low or high dose, single or two shots; a few received placebo; per-sample allocation not given. On day 63 after the first injection, vaccine and placebo recipients gave samples. V gave up 4 bases and J gave up 1 base; unmatched junction bases: 4. The CDR3 totals 15 residues. The germline gives CDR1 SGHRS, CDR2 YFSETQ.

The sample here was peripheral blood, taken in a trial of Ad26.COV2.S vaccine versus placebo. The sequence was collected from a person aged 18-60 years who received the Ad26.COV2.S COVID-19 vaccine or a placebo. This chain connects TRBV5-1 to TRBJ2-5; 10 bases map to TRBD1. The CDR3 DNA reads TGCGCCAGCAGCCGAGGACAGGGGGTCCAAGAGACCCAGTACTTC. This codes for CASSRGQGVQETQYF.